This T cell receptor beta chain was profiled in a study of T cells after yellow fever vaccination. Points from the study as a whole: The study noted that FACS-sorted repertoires could contain abundant clonotypes contaminating from the bulk population. Once the booster was given, most primary-vaccination clones reappeared, at about 97% for CD4 and around 90% for CD8.

By 5'RACE template switching, TCR cDNA was produced, with a universal primer site and UMIs added in the process. TCRdb called the 5' RACE reads again in MiXCR, with one record for every CDR3 protein. The top ten clones hold approximately 14% of a sample with 500,000 to 700,000 distinct CDR3 sequences, roughly 21% of them seen once. This clonotype was counted only a few times. The antigen remains unidentified. The origin of this receptor is a man younger than 45 who received the YFV17D yellow fever vaccine. The sequencing here drew on PBMCs, taken 15 days after the yellow fever booster vaccination.

The CDR3 sequence: CASSVGGTTNEKLFF. The CDR3 bases are TGTGCCAGCAGCGTAGGGGGGACAACTAATGAAAAACTGTTTTTT. V and J are TRBV9 and TRBJ1-4; tentative D call: TRBD1 (5 bases). Trimming shortened V by 0 bases and J by 0 bases, and 6 bases separated the two germline ends. This CDR3 has 15 residues. Germline V gene lookup returns CDR1 SGDLS and CDR2 YYNGEE.